This TCR beta chain was identified in a study of shared clonotypes between healthy human individuals. This clone was picked up one time. Its antigen is not known. Study donors comprised healthy, HIV-negative adults devoid of recent acute infection or vaccination. General study findings and limits: In contrast to clonotypes shared by all four donors, non-shared clonotypes had lower generation probabilities.

The repertoire was sequenced with immunoSEQ multiplex PCR; TCRdb's copy has only in-frame clones and lacks some. The profile shows some 2.3 million clones, approximately 93% of them singletons. The sequence came from a man aged 18 to 29 in good health. Some clones in this sample may be carry-over from other donors' samples. The sample was naive CD4+ T cells from PBMCs. Subset indicated: CD45RA+ positively selected.

The CDR3, as DNA: TGTGCCAGCAGCCCTAGCGGGGTCCGCACAGATACGCAGTATTTT. Its protein product is CASSPSGVRTDTQYF. V gene TRBV11-3 combines with J gene TRBJ2-3, with 9 nucleotides matching TRBD2. Germline trimming cut 5 bases from V and 1 base from J; bases unmatched to any gene: 4. Germline CDR1 is SGHNT and CDR2 is YENEEA. This CDR3 is built from 15 residues.